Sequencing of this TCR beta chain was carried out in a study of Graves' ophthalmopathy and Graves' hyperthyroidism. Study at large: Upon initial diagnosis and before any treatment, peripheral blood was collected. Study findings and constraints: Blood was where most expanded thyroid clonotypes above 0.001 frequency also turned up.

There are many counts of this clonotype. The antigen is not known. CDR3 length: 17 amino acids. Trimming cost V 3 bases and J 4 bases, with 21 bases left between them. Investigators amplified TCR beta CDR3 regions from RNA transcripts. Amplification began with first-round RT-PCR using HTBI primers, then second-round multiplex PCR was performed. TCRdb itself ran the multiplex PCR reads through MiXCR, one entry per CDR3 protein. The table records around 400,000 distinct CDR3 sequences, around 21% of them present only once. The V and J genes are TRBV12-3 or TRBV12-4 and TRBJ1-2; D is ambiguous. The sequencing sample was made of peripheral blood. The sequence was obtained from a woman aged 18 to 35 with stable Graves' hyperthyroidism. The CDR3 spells CASSFTRADLGSYGYTF. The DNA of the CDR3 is TGTGCCAGCAGTTTTACGCGAGCGGACCTGGGGTCCTATGGCTACACCTTC.